A single sample gave rise to the 15 T cell receptor beta chains below, sequenced in a study of stem cell transplantation in POMP-related autoinflammatory disease. Sequencing used immunoSEQ multiplex PCR; TCRdb keeps in-frame clones, though not all of them. The sample records tens of thousands of clones, approximately 91% being singletons. Specimen: CD4+ T cells from PBMCs, collected after stem cell transplantation. These receptors were obtained from a human patient with POMP-related autoinflammation and immune dysregulation (PRAID). Some T cells may be the graft donor's.

The chain is built from TRBV28 and TRBJ2-7, with D tentatively TRBD1 (6 bases). Germline CDR1 MDHEN, CDR2 SYDVKM. The ends were cut back, 2 bases at V and 4 bases at J, with 15 bases in the middle. This CDR3 has 15 residues. This CDR3 reads CASSLRSGARYEQYF. CDR3 bases: TGTGCCAGCAGTTTACGTTCAGGGGCCCGATACGAGCAGTACTTC.

The rearrangement uses TRBV7-9 and TRBJ2-3, with TRBD2 matching 11 bases. This CDR3 has 14 residues. Germline CDR1 and CDR2: SEHNR and FQNEAQ (reference sequence). With V trimmed by 3 bases and J by 10 bases, 6 bases remained unmatched. CDR3 sequence (DNA): TGTGCCAGCAGCTTCACTAGCGGGGGTGTGGCGCAGTATTTT. Translating it yields CASSFTSGGVAQYF.

The rearrangement links TRBV6-5 to TRBJ2-1; TRBD2 matches at 7 bases. CDR1 and CDR2 from the germline V gene are MNHEY and SVGAGI. The V segment lost 6 bases and the J segment 4 bases; nucleotides outside the gene matches: 9. This CDR3 comprises 15 residues. The CDR3 DNA reads as TGTGCCAGCAGGAAGGGAGGGAGCGGGTACAATGAGCAGTTCTTC. It translates to CASRKGGSGYNEQFF.

This chain joins TRBV27 and TRBJ2-2; a weak D match, TRBD2 (5 bases). CDR1 and CDR2 (germline): MNHEY, SMNVEV (reference sequence). The CDR3 consists of 17 residues. Trimming removed 2 bases at V and 6 bases at J, with 19 bases between. The CDR3, as DNA: TGTGCCAGCAGTTTAGAGCAGGTCAGCGCGGGCGCCGGGGAGCTGTTTTTT. Protein product: CASSLEQVSAGAGELFF.

The rearrangement uses TRBV3-1 (or the pseudogene TRBV3-2) and TRBJ2-7, with no clear D. Germline CDR1 LGHDT, CDR2 YNNKEL (reference sequence). The CDR3 extends over 14 amino acids. Trimming took 8 bases from V and 0 from J, leaving 14 bases between them. This CDR3 reads CASGIAAVSYEQYV. In DNA form, the CDR3 reads TGTGCCAGCGGAATCGCTGCGGTCTCCTACGAGCAGTACGTC.

The chain combines TRBV18 with TRBJ2-1, with D perhaps matching TRBD2 (5 bases). This CDR3 is 15 amino acids long. Looked up from germline, CDR1 is KGHSH and CDR2 is LQKENI. The ends were cut back, 3 bases at V and 4 bases at J, with 13 bases in the middle. CDR3 protein: CASSPSPSSYNEQFF. CDR3 bases: TGTGCCAGCTCACCGTCGCCTAGCTCTTACAATGAGCAGTTCTTC.

This clone was recorded only once. V is TRBV20-1 and J is TRBJ2-1; D may be TRBD1 (6 bases). The CDR3 is made up of 17 amino acids. The V end was cut by 3 bases, the J end by 7 bases, with 25 bases between. Per the germline V gene, CDR1 is DFQATT and CDR2 is SNEGSKA (reference sequence). The CDR3 DNA reads TGCAGTGCTAGTTGGCAGCCCTTTATCGATAGGGGGAATGAGCAGTTCTTC. Its translation is CSASWQPFIDRGNEQFF.

The rearrangement links TRBV2 to TRBJ2-6; D gene ambiguous. The V gene lost 6 bases and the J gene lost 0 bases, with 3 bases spanning the gap. The CDR3 spans 13 residues. CDR1 SNHLY and CDR2 FYNNEI come from the germline V gene. The CDR3 DNA reads as TGTGCCAGCAGGGCCTCTGGGGCCAACGTCCTGACTTTC. As protein: CASRASGANVLTF.

The chain links TRBV6-2 or TRBV6-3 to TRBJ2-1, with TRBD2 matching 7 bases. From germline, CDR1 is MNHEY and CDR2 SVGEGT. The trim removed 5 bases at V and 2 bases at J, leaving 9 bases unmatched. The CDR3 covers 16 residues. The CDR3 reads CASSPTGLNTYNEQFF. As DNA, the CDR3 is TGTGCCAGCAGTCCGACGGGACTAAATACCTACAATGAGCAGTTCTTC.

This chain links TRBV5-6 with TRBJ2-3; TRBD1 agrees at 9 bases. Per the germline V gene, CDR1 is SGHDT and CDR2 is YYEEEE. The V segment lost 7 bases and the J segment 3 bases; nucleotides outside the gene matches: 6. This CDR3 region has 14 residues. CDR3: CASRQQGATDTQYF. The CDR3 DNA reads TGTGCCAGCCGACAACAGGGGGCTACAGATACGCAGTATTTT. The complete variable domain, with remaining parts taken from reference TRBV5-6 and TRBJ2-3, reads DAGVTQSPTHLIKTRGQQVTLRCSPKSGHDTVSWYQQALGQGPQFIFQYYEEEERQRGNFPDRFSGHQFPNYSSELNVNALLLGDSALYLCASRQQGATDTQYFGPGTRLTVL.

This chain joins TRBV12-3 or TRBV12-4 and TRBJ2-7; the match to TRBD2 covers 9 bases. The CDR3 is 13 amino acids. Trimming at V came to 5 bases and at J to 8 bases, leaving 7 bases not matched to a gene. In DNA, the CDR3 is TGTGCCAGCAGTCCACCGGGACTAGCCAAGCAGTACGTC. Amino acid sequence: CASSPPGLAKQYV.

Here the CDR3 DNA reads TGTGCCAGCAGTCGACAGCAATACAATGAGCAGTTCTTC. Encoded protein: CASSRQQYNEQFF. The V call is TRBV6-6, the J call TRBJ2-1, with a tentative D call TRBD1 (5 bases). V lost 5 bases and J 4 bases, leaving 9 bases between the germline ends. There are 13 residues in the CDR3. Germline V lookup: CDR1 MNHNY, CDR2 SVGAGI (reference sequence).

The J gene is TRBJ2-4, the V gene TRBV28; D tentatively fits TRBD1 or TRBD2 (5 bases each). The CDR3 covers 14 residues. The germline gives CDR1 MDHEN, CDR2 SYDVKM. Trimming shortened V by 6 bases and J by 6 bases, and 15 bases separated the two germline ends. The CDR3 DNA sequence: TGTGCCAGCAGCTCGGGGCGTGACGTAAACATTCAGTACTTC. This codes for CASSSGRDVNIQYF.

V is TRBV19 and J is TRBJ1-2; a weak D match, TRBD1 (5 bases). The V gene lost 4 bases and the J gene lost 8 bases, with 11 bases spanning the gap. The length of the CDR3 is 12 residues. CDR1 and CDR2 (germline): LNHDA, SQIVND (reference sequence). The chain's CDR3 is CASSKGEGGYTF. In DNA form, the CDR3 reads TGTGCCAGTAGTAAAGGGGAAGGCGGCTACACCTTC.

This sequence joins TRBV7-3 and TRBJ1-3; D unclear. From germline, CDR1 is SGHTA and CDR2 FQGTGA. The ends were cut back, 1 base at V and 0 bases at J, with 7 bases in the middle. The CDR3 contains 15 residues. The CDR3 DNA is TGTGCCAGCAGCTTAAGTCTTGGCTCTGGAAACACCATATATTTT. It codes for CASSLSLGSGNTIYF.